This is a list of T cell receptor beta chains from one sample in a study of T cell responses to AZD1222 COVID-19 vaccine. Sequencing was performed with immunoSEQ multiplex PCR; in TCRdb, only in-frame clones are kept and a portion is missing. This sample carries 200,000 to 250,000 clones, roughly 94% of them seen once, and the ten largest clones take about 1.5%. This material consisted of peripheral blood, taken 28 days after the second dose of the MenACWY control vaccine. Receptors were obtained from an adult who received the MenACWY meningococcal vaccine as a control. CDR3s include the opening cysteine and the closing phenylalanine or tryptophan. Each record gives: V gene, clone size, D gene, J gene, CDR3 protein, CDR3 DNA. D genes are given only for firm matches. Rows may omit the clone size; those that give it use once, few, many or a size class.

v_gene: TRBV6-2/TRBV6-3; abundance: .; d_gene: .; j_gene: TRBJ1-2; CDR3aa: CASSYFSNYGYTF; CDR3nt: TGTGCCAGCAGTTATTTTTCAAACTATGGCTACACCTTC
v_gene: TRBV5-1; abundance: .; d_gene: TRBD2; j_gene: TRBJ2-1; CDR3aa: CASSQTTSGVYNEQFF; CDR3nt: TGCGCCAGCAGCCAAACGACTAGCGGGGTTTACAATGAGCAGTTCTTC
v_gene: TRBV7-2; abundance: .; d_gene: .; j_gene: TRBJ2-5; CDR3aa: CASSLSPGAETQYF; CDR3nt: TGTGCCAGCAGCTTAAGTCCCGGAGCTGAGACCCAGTACTTC
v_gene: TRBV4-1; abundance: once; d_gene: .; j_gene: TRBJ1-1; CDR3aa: CASSQVVIVMNTEAFF; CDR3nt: TGCGCCAGCAGCCAAGTGGTGATAGTTATGAACACTGAAGCTTTCTTT
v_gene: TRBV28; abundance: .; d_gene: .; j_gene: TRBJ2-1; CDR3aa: CASSSQDNEQFF; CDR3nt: TGTGCCAGCAGTTCCCAAGACAATGAGCAGTTCTTC
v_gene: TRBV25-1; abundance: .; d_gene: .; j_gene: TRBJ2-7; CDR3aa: CASSGGPGAYF; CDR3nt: TGTGCCAGCAGTGGGGGGCCAGGGGCTTACTTC
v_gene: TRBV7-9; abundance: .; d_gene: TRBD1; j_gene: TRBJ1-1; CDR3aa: CASSLPGGGTEAFF; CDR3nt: TGTGCCAGCAGCTTACCAGGGGGCGGCACTGAAGCTTTCTTT
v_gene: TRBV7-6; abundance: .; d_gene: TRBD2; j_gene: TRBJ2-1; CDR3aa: CASSLLAGGDLRGNEQFF; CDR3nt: TGTGCCAGCAGCTTACTAGCGGGAGGGGATTTGAGGGGCAATGAGCAGTTCTTC
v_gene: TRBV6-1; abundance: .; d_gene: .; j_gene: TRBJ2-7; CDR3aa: CASSESPLYEQYF; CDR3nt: TGTGCCAGCAGTGAATCTCCTTTATACGAGCAGTACTTC
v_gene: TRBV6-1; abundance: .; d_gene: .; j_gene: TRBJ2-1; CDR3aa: CASSDAGRSNEQFF; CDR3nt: TGTGCCAGCAGTGACGCGGGACGTAGCAATGAGCAGTTCTTC
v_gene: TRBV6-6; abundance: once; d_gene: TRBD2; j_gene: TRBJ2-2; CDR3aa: CASVTGGEGAGELFF; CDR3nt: TGTGCCAGCGTTACGGGGGGAGAAGGCGCCGGGGAGCTGTTTTTT
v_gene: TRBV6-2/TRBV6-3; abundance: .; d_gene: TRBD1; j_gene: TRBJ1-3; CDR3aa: CASSPGTAERRTIYF; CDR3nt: TGTGCCAGCAGCCCCGGGACAGCAGAAAGGAGGACCATATATTTT